This T cell receptor (beta chain) originates from a study of blood T cell repertoires in COVID-19. Study in general: PBMCs, B-cell-depleted T cells, or T cells were the source of the cDNA or gDNA that made up the material.

Ages ranged from about 18 to 100 years, with residence in 24 US areas. Cohorts were based on clinical histories the participants reported. Authors' data handling: Quantification of nucleated cells was approximated via reference gene primer amplification. Sequencing used immunoSEQ multiplex PCR; TCRdb keeps in-frame clones, though not all of them. The DNA gave D and trimming, while V, J and clone size come from that table. The sample lists 400,000 to 500,000 clones, more than 70% occurring once. The CDR3 extends over 16 amino acids. The V segment lost 4 bases and the J segment 2 bases; nucleotides outside the gene matches: 10. The germline V gene has CDR1 SGHRS and CDR2 YFSETQ.

The sequencing input was PBMCs or T cells enriched from blood (not recorded which). This TCR was sampled from a woman aged 18-30 years who had been exposed to COVID-19. The J gene is TRBJ1-2, the V gene TRBV5-1; 8 bases fit TRBD1. This CDR3 is CASSTHNRTGNYGYTF. The CDR3 DNA reads as TGCGCCAGCAGCACACATAATCGGACAGGGAACTATGGCTACACCTTC.